This T cell receptor beta chain was identified in a study of T cells in localized non-small cell lung cancer. Libraries were prepared by immunoSEQ multiplex PCR; TCRdb keeps only in-frame clonotypes and omits some of them. Of roughly 20,000 clones in the sample, approximately 80% were seen once. Germline CDR1 reads MDHEN; CDR2 reads SYDVKM. The CDR3 runs 15 residues. Trimming cost V 2 bases and J 3 bases, with 14 bases left between them. The rearrangement links TRBV28 to TRBJ2-7; D may match TRBD1 or TRBD2 (6 bases each). The material sequenced was peripheral blood, taken before any cancer treatment. The sequence was collected from a man aged 40 to 69 with stage I lung adenocarcinoma. The CDR3 is CASSLVRGAIYEQYF. CDR3 in DNA: TGTGCCAGCAGTTTAGTGAGGGGGGCTATCTACGAGCAGTACTTC.